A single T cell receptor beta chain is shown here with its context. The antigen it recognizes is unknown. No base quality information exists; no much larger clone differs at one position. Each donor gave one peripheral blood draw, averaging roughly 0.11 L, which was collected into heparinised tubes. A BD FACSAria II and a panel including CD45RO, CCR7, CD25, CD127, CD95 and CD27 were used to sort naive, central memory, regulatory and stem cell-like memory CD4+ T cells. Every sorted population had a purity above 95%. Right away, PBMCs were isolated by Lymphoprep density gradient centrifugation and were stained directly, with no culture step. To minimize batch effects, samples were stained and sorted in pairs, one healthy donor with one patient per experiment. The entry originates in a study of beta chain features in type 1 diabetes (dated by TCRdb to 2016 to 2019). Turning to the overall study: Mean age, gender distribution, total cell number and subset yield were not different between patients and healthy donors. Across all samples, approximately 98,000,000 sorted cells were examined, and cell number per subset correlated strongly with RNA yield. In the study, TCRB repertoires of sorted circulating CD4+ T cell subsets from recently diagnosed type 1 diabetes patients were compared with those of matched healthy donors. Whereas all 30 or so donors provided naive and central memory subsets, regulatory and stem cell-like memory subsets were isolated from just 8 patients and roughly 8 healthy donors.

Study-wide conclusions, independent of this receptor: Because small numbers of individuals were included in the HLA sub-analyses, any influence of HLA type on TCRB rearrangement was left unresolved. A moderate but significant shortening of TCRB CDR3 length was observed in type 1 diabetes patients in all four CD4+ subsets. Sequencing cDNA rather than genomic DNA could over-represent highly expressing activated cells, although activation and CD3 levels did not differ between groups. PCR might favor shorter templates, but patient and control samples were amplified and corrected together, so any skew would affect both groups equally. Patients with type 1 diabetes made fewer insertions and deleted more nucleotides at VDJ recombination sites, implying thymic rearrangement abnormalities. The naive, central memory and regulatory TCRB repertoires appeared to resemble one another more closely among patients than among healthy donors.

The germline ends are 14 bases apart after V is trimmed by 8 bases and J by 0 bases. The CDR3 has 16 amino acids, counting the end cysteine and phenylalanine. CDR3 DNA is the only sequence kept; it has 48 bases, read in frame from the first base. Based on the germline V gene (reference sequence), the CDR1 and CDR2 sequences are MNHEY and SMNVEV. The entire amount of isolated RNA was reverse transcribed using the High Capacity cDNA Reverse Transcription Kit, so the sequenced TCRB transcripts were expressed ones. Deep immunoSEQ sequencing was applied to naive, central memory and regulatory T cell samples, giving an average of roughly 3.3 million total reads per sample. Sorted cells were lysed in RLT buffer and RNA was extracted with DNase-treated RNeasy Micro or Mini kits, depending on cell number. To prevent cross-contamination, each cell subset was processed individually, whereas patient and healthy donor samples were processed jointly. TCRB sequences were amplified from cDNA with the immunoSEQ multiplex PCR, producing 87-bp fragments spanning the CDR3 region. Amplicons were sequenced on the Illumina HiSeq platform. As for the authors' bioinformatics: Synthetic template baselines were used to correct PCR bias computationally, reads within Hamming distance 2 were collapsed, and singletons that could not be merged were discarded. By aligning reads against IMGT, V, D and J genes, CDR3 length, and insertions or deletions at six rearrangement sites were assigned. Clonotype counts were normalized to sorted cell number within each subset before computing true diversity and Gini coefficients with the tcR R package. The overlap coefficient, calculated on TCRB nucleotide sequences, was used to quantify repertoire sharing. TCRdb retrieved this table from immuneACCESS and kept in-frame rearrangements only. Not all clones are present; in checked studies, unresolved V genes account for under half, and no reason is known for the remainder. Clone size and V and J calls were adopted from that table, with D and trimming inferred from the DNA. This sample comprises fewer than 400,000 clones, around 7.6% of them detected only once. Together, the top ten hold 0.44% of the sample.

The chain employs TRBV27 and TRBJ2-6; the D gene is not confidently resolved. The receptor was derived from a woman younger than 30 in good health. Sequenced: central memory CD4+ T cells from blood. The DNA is TGTGCCAGCTCTAATCACCGGAGCTCTGGGGCCAACGTCCTGACTTTC. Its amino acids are CASSNHRSSGANVLTF.